This T cell receptor (beta chain) was found in a study of T-cell reconstitution after alpha-beta-depleted transplantation in children. Study observations and caveats: Certain patients had high TCRbeta diversity at day 60, and it came from recipient T cells and thymic progenitors that survived.

For TCRbeta, the library was prepared with unique molecular identifiers. Each CDR3 protein gets one entry after TCRdb re-called the PCR reads with MiXCR. The sample includes roughly 670,000 distinct CDR3 sequences, less than 15% of them seen just once. This clonotype was picked up many times. The target antigen is unknown. The source was PBMCs, collected before TCRalphabeta/CD19-depleted stem cell transplant. This TCR came from a girl aged 2-10 years with congenital amegakaryocytic thrombocytopenia, due to receive a stem cell transplant.

The CDR3 DNA reads as TGTGCCAGCAGCCGCCCGGGAAAAAAGGGCTACGAGCAGTACTTC. As protein: CASSRPGKKGYEQYF. The V call is TRBV3-1, the J call TRBJ2-7; a possible D gene is TRBD2 (5 bases). From germline, CDR1 is LGHDT and CDR2 YNNKEL (reference sequence). V lost 4 bases and J 3 bases, leaving 16 bases between the germline ends. The CDR3 is 15 amino acids.